Following are 9 T cell receptor beta chains from one sample sequenced in a study of T cells in Graves' hyperthyroidism and ophthalmopathy. The TCR beta CDR3 regions underwent amplification using RNA transcripts as the source. Carried out on the TCR CDR3, a first-round RT-PCR used the HTBI primer set. Via MiXCR, TCRdb re-called the multiplex PCR reads, giving one row per CDR3 protein. The table shows approximately 520,000 distinct CDR3 sequences, with roughly 20% occurring only once. Sequencing was carried out using blood. These receptors originate from a man younger than 35 with Graves' hyperthyroidism.

This clonotype was picked up many times. The chain couples TRBV6-5 to TRBJ2-5, with a possible D match to TRBD1 (6 bases). This CDR3 region has 14 residues. Germline V CDR1 and CDR2: MNHEY, SVGAGI. V lost 2 bases and J 5 bases, leaving 12 bases between the germline ends. In DNA form, the CDR3 reads TGTGCCAGCAGTTACGTGCAGGGGCTGGAGACCCAGTACTTC. This translates into CASSYVQGLETQYF.

The table lists this clonotype with a few counts. This sequence joins TRBV27 and TRBJ1-5; D perhaps matches TRBD1 (5 bases). Germline V gene data show CDR1 as MNHEY and CDR2 as SMNVEV (reference sequence). The CDR3 totals 15 residues. V lost 2 bases and J lost 5, with 13 bases in between. CDR3 in amino acids: CASSLDPGGDQPQHF. The CDR3 DNA reads TGTGCCAGCAGTTTAGACCCGGGAGGGGATCAGCCCCAGCATTTT.

In this sample, this clonotype turned up many times. This chain links TRBV30 with TRBJ1-1; TRBD1 is a possible D gene (6 bases). V was trimmed by 4 bases and J by 4 bases, leaving 7 bases between them. The CDR3 covers 11 residues. Germline V gives CDR1 GTSNPN, CDR2 SVGIG (reference sequence). CDR3 bases: TGTGCCTGGAAGGGGGGCACTGAAGCTTTCTTT. Its translation: CAWKGGTEAFF.

This clonotype was found many times. The chain is built from TRBV11-3 and TRBJ1-2; TRBD1 might be the D (5 bases). The CDR3 totals 12 residues. The V and J ends lost 4 bases and 7 bases respectively, with 10 bases between them. The germline V gene encodes CDR1 SGHNT and CDR2 YENEEA. The CDR3 protein is CASSSGQAGYTF. As DNA, the CDR3 is TGTGCCAGCAGCTCTGGACAAGCTGGCTACACCTTC.

Turning to this clonotype: This may come from a read error, since a much larger clone is one base off. The V call is TRBV28, the J call TRBJ2-4; 11 nucleotides match TRBD1. The CDR3 loop spans 17 amino acids. In germline, CDR1 is MDHEN, CDR2 SYDVKM. CDR3 nucleotide sequence: TGTGCCAGCAGTTTAAGAGGACAGGGGGCCCCCAAAAACATTAAGTACTTC. Protein product: CASSLRGQGAPKNIKYF.

This clonotype was observed a few times. The chain carries TRBV5-5 and TRBJ1-1, with TRBD1 as a possible D gene (5 bases). CDR3 length equals 13 residues. Trimming pared 5 bases from V and 3 bases from J, leaving 11 bases between. Germline CDR1 is SGHKS and CDR2 is YYEKEE (reference sequence). As DNA, the CDR3 is TGTGCCAGCAGGAAGGGGTTGGACACTGAAGCTTTCTTT. Amino acid sequence: CASRKGLDTEAFF.

Notes on this clonotype: At one end, the junction sequence differs from germline, possibly due to a read error. The chain couples TRBV2 to TRBJ2-5; TRBD2 might be the D (6 bases). The CDR3 totals 13 residues. Germline V gives CDR1 SNHLY, CDR2 FYNNEI. CDR3: CASSGLWGESQYF. The CDR3 DNA follows: TGTGCCAGCAGTGGCCTGTGGGGGGAGAGCCAGTACTTC.

The rearrangement uses TRBV12-3 or TRBV12-4 and TRBJ2-2, with 8 bases that match TRBD1. The CDR3 contains 16 residues. The ends lost 5 bases at V and 5 bases at J; junction bases unmatched: 10. Written as DNA, the CDR3 is TGTGCCAGCAGTACATCCCGACAGGGGACGACCGGGGAGCTGTTTTTT. Translation gives CASSTSRQGTTGELFF.

This clonotype was picked up many times. The V and J genes are TRBV6-1 and TRBJ1-1; TRBD1 agrees at 9 bases. CDR1 is MNHNS and CDR2 is SASEGT in the germline V gene. V lost 4 bases to trimming and J lost 5 bases; unmatched junction nucleotides: 8. CDR3 length equals 15 residues. For the CDR3, the DNA is TGTGCCAGCAGTGGCCCGGGACAGGGATGGACTGAAGCTTTCTTT. Protein: CASSGPGQGWTEAFF.